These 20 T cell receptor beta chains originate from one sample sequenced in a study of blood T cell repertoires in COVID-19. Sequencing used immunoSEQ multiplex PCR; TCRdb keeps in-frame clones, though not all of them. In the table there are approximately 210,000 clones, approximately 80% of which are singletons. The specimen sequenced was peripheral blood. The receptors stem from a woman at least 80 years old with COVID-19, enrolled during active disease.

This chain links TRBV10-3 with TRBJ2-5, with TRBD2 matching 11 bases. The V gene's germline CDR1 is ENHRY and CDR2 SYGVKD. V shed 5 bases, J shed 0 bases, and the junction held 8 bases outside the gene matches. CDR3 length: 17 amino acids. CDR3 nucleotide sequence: TGTGCCATCAGTAACCCCCAGGGACTAGCGGACCAAGAGACCCAGTACTTC. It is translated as CAISNPQGLADQETQYF.

The CDR3 bases are TGTGCCAGTAGTATAACCCCAGGGCACTACAATGAGCAGTTCTTC. It specifies CASSITPGHYNEQFF. V gene TRBV19 combines with J gene TRBJ2-1, with D possibly matching TRBD1 (5 bases). The CDR3 is 15 amino acids. Germline loops: CDR1 LNHDA, CDR2 SQIVND (reference sequence). V lost 2 bases to trimming and J lost 3 bases, with 11 bases between them.

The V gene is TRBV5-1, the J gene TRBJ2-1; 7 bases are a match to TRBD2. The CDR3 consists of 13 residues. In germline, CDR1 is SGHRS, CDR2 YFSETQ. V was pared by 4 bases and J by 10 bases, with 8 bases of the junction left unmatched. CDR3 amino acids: CASSPSGAGEQFF. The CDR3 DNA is TGCGCCAGCAGCCCCAGCGGGGCGGGAGAGCAGTTCTTC.

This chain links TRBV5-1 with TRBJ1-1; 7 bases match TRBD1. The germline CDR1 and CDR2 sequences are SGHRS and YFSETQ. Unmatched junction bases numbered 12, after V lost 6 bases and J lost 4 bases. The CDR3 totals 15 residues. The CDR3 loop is CASTLGEGARTEAFF. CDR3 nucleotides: TGCGCCAGCACCCTTGGTGAGGGGGCGCGCACTGAAGCTTTCTTT.

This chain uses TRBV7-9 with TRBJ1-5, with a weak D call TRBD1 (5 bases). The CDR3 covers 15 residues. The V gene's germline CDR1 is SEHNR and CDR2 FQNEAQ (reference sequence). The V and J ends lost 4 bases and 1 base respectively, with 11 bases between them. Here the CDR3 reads CASSSQDKSNQPQHF. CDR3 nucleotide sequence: TGTGCCAGCAGCTCCCAGGACAAAAGCAATCAGCCCCAGCATTTT.

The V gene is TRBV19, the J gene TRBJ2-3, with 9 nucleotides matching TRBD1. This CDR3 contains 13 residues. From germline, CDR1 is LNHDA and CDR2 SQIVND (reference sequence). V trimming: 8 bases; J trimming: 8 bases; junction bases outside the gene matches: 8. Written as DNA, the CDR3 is TGTGCCAGTTCCGGACAGGGGCTGGGTACGCAGTATTTT. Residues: CASSGQGLGTQYF.

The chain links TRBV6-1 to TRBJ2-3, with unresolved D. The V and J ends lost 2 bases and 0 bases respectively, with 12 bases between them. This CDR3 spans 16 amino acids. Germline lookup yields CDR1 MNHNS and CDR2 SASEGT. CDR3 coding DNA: TGTGCCAGCAGTGAAATCCAGTCTTCTAGCACAGATACGCAGTATTTT. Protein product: CASSEIQSSSTDTQYF.

CDR3 protein: CATALSSYNEQFF. CDR3 bases: TGTGCCACCGCTCTCAGCTCCTACAATGAGCAGTTCTTC. The chain combines TRBV3-1 (or the pseudogene TRBV3-2) with TRBJ2-1; D is uncertain. Germline V gene data show CDR1 as LGHDT and CDR2 as YNNKEL (reference sequence). This CDR3 region has 13 residues. V lost 10 bases, J lost 0 bases, and 10 bases lay in between.

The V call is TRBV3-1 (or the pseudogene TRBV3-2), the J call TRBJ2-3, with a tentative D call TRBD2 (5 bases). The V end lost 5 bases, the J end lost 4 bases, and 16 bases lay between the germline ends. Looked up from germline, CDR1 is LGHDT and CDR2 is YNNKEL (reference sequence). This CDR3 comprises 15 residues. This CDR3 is CASSEGPRGADTQYF. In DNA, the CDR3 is TGTGCCAGCAGCGAGGGTCCTCGAGGCGCAGATACGCAGTATTTT.

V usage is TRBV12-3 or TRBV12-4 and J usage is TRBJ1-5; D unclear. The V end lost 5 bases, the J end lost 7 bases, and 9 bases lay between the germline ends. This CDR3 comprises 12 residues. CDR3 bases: TGTGCCAGCAGTGAAAGCACCCAGCCCCAGCATTTT. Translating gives CASSESTQPQHF.

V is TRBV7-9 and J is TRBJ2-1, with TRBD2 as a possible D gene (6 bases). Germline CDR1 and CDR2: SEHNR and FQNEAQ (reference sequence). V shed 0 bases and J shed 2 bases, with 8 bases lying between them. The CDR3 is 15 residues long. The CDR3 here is CASSLAGGAYNEQFF. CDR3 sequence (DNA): TGTGCCAGCAGCTTAGCGGGAGGTGCCTACAATGAGCAGTTCTTC.

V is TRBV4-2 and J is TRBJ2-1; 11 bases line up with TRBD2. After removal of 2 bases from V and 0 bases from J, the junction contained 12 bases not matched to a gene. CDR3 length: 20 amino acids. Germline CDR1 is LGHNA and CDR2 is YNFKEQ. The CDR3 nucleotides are TGTGCCAGCAGCCAAATGAAGGGGACTAGCGGAGGGAGCTCCTACAATGAGCAGTTCTTC. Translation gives CASSQMKGTSGGSSYNEQFF.

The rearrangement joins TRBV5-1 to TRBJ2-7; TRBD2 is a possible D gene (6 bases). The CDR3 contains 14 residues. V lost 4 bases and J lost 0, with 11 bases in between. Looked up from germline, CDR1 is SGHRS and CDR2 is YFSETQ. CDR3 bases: TGCGCCAGCAGCCCGGGGGACTTCTCCTACGAGCAGTACTTC. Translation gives CASSPGDFSYEQYF.

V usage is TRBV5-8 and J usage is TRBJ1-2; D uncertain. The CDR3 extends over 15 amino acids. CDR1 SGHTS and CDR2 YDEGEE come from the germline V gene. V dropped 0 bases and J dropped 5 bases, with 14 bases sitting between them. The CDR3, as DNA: TGTGCCAGCAGCTTGGACGGGTCGGTGCCTTATGGCTACACCTTC. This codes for CASSLDGSVPYGYTF. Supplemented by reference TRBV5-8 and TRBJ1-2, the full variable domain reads EAGVTQSPTHLIKTRGQQATLRCSPISGHTSVYWYQQALGLGLQFLLWYDEGEERNRGNFPPRFSGRQFPNYSSELNVNALELEDSALYLCASSLDGSVPYGYTFGSGTRLTVV.

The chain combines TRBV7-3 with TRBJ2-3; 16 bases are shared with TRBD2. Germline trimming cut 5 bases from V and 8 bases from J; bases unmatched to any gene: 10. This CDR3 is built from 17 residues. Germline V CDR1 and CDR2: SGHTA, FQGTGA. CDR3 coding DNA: TGTGCCAGCAGCGCCGGGACTAGCGGGAGGGCCGGGGGTACGCAGTATTTT. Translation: CASSAGTSGRAGGTQYF.

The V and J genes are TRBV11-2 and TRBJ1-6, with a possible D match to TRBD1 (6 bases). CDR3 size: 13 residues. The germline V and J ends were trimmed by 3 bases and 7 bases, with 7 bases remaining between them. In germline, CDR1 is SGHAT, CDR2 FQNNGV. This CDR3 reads CASSLDRNSPLHF. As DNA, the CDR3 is TGTGCCAGCAGCTTGGACAGAAATTCACCCCTCCACTTT.

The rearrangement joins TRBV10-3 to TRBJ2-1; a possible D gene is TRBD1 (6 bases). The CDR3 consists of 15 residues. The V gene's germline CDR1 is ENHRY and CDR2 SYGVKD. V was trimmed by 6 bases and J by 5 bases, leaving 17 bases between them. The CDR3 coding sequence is TGTGCCATCAGGGACGCAGGGGTGAAGGACAATGAGCAGTTCTTC. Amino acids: CAIRDAGVKDNEQFF.

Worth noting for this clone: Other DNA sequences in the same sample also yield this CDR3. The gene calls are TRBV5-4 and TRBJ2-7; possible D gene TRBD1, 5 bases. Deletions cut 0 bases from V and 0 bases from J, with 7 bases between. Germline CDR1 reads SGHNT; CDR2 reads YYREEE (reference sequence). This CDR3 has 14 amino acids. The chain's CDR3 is CASSLGGSSYEQYF. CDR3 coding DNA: TGTGCCAGCAGCTTGGGGGGCAGCTCCTACGAGCAGTACTTC.

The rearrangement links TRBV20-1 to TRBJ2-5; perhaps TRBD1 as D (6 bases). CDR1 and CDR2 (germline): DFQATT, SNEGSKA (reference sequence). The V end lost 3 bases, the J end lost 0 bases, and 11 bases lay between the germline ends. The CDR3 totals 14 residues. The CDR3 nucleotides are TGCAGTGCTAGTCAGGGGTTTTACCAAGAGACCCAGTACTTC. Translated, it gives CSASQGFYQETQYF.

The CDR3 nucleotides are TGCGCCAGCAGCTTGCAGACAGGGGCAGGGACTGAAGCTTTCTTT. Protein: CASSLQTGAGTEAFF. V and J are TRBV5-1 and TRBJ1-1; 8 bases map to TRBD1. V trimming: 1 base; J trimming: 5 bases; junction bases outside the gene matches: 7. The CDR3 sequence is 15 residues long. Germline lookup yields CDR1 SGHRS and CDR2 YFSETQ.